The clone carrying this T cell receptor beta chain was found many times. The antigen is undetermined. This record belongs to a study of T cells in Graves' hyperthyroidism and ophthalmopathy. Turning to the study itself: Peripheral blood specimens were obtained at initial diagnosis, prior to any treatment. Study observations and caveats: From stable hyperthyroidism, ophthalmopathy was separated by a 13 V-J model. Model output signaled ophthalmopathy a median about seven months ahead of onset.

From RNA transcripts, TCR beta CDR3 regions were amplified. A first-round RT-PCR of the TCR CDR3 used the HTBI primer set. From the multiplex PCR reads, TCRdb called clonotypes with MiXCR, one entry per CDR3 protein. The repertoire has 640,000 or so distinct CDR3 sequences, around 14% of them found once; the top ten carry roughly 7%. V shed 3 bases, J shed 2 bases, and the junction held 13 bases outside the gene matches. The CDR3 sequence is 18 residues long. Per the germline V gene, CDR1 is SGHVS and CDR2 is FQNEAQ. Source material: blood. The genes are TRBV7-8 and TRBJ2-5, with TRBD2 matching 9 bases. This receptor was identified in a woman between 18 and 30 years old with Graves' ophthalmopathy. The CDR3 protein is CASSLYPWIAGVQETQYF. CDR3 nucleotide sequence: TGTGCCAGCAGCTTGTACCCTTGGATAGCGGGAGTTCAAGAGACCCAGTACTTC.